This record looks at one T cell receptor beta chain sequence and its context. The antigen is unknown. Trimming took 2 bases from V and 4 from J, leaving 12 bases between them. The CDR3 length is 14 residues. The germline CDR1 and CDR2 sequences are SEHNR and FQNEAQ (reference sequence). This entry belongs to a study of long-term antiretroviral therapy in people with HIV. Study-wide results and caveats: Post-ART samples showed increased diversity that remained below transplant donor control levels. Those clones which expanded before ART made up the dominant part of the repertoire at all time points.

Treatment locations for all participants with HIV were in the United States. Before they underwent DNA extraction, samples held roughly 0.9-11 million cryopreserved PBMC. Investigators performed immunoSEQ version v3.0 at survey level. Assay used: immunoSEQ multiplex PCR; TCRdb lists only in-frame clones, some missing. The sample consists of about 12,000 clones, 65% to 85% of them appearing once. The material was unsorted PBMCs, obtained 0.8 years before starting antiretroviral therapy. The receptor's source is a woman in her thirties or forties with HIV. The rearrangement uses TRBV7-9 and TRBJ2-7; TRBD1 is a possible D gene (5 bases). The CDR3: CASSLKGERYEQYF. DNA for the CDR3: TGTGCCAGCAGCTTAAAAGGGGAACGATACGAGCAGTACTTC.